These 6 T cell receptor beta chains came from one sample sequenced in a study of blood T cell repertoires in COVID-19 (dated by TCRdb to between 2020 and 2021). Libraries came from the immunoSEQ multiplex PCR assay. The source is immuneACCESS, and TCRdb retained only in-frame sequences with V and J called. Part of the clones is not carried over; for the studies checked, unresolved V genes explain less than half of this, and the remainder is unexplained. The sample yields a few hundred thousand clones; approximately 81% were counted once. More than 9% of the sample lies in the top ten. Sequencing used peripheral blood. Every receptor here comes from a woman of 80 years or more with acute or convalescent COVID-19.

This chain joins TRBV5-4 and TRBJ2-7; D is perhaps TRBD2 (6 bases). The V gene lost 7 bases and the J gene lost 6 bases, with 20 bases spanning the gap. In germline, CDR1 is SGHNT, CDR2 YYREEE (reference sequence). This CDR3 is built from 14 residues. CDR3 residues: CASGGRTVTAEQYF. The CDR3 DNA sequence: TGTGCCAGCGGAGGGAGGACTGTGACGGCCGAGCAGTACTTC.

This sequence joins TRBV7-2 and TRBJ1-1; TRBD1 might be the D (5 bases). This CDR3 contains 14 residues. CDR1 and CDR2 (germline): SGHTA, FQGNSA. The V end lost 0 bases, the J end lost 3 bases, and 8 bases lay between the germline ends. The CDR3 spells CASSLAWGDTEAFF. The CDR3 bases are TGTGCCAGCAGCTTAGCTTGGGGGGACACTGAAGCTTTCTTT.

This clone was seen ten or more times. The CDR3 loop reads CASSLETSAYNEQFF. As DNA, the CDR3 is TGTGCCAGCAGCTTAGAGACTAGCGCCTACAATGAGCAGTTCTTC. The chain carries TRBV7-6 and TRBJ2-1; 8 bases fit TRBD2. The CDR3 is 15 amino acids. Germline CDR1 and CDR2: SGHVS and FNYEAQ. V dropped 1 base and J dropped 2; count of bases not matched to a gene: 1.

The CDR3 is CASSSDEGATVDTQYF. The CDR3 region has the DNA TGTGCCAGCAGTTCGGACGAGGGGGCTACGGTTGATACGCAGTATTTT. The chain combines TRBV27 with TRBJ2-3; the match to TRBD1 covers 7 bases. Losses at the gene ends were 4 bases for V and 6 bases for J; bases not matched to a gene: 13. The CDR3 is 16 residues long. Per the germline V gene, CDR1 is MNHEY and CDR2 is SMNVEV (reference sequence).

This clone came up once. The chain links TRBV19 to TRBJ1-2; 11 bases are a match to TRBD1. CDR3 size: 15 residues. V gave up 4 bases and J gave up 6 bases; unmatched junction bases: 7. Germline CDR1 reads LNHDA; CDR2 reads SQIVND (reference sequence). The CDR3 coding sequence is TGTGCCAGTAGTACGGGGGGACAGGGGGTCGATGGCTACACCTTC. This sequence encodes CASSTGGQGVDGYTF. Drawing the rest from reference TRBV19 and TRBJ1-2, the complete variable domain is DGGITQSPKYLFRKEGQNVTLSCEQNLNHDAMYWYRQDPGQGLRLIYYSQIVNDFQKGDIAEGYSVSREKKESFPLTVTSAQKNPTAFYLCASSTGGQGVDGYTFGSGTRLTVV.

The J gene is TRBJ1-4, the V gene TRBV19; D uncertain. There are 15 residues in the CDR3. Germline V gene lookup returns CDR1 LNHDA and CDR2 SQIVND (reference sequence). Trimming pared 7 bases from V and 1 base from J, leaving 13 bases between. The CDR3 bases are TGTGCCAGTATCGGTCGGGGAGGAACTAATGAAAAACTGTTTTTT. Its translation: CASIGRGGTNEKLFF.